This section outlines one T cell receptor (beta chain) sequence together with its context. The antigen remains unidentified. This table comes from immunoSEQ multiplex PCR, and its TCRdb copy is limited to in-frame clones, with some not included. The sample contains around 60,000 clones, 75% to 95% of which appear only once. A roughly 120-subject validation cohort, separate from the approximately 720-subject first cohort, supplied the donors. These data come from a study of cytomegalovirus exposure and HLA in healthy donors. Study-wide results and caveats: Usually a TCR sequence was rare, but some public TCRs were found in many donors. Reported results showed that the classifier diagnosed cytomegalovirus status with high specificity and sensitivity.

V was trimmed by 3 bases and J by 2 bases, leaving 7 bases between them. Germline V CDR1 and CDR2: MDHEN, SYDVKM. This CDR3 contains 14 residues. The chain combines TRBV28 with TRBJ2-2; TRBD1 is a possible D gene (5 bases). The material sequenced was PBMCs. The sequence was collected from a man aged 18 to 35 in good health and CMV-seronegative. CDR3 protein: CASSFRGNTGELFF. The CDR3 DNA reads as TGTGCCAGCAGTTTTAGGGGTAACACCGGGGAGCTGTTTTTT.